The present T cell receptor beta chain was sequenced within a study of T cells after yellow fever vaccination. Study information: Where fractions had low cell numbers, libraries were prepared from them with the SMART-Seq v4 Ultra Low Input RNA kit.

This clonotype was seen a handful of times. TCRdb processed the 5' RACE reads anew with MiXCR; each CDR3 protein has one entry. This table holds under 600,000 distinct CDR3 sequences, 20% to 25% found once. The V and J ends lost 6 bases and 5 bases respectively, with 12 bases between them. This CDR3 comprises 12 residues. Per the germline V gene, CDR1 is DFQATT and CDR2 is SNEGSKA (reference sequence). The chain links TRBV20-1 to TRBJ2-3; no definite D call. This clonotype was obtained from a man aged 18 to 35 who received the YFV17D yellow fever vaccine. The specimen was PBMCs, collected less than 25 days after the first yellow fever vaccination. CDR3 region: CSAESRGDTQYF. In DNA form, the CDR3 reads TGCAGTGCGGAGAGCCGTGGAGATACGCAGTATTTT.